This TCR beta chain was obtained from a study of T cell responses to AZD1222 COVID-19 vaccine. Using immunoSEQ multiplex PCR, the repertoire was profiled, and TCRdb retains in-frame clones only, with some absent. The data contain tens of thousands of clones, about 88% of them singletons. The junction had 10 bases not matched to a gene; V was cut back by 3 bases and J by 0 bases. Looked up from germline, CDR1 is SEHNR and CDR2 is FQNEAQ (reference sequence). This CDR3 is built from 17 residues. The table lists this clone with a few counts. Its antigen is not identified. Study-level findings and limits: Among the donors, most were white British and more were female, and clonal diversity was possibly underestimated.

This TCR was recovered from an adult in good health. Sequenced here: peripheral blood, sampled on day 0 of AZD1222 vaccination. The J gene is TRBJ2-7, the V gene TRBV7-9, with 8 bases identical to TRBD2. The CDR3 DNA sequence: TGTGCCAGCAGCTTGGGACTAGGAATGGGAAGCTCCTACGAGCAGTACTTC. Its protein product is CASSLGLGMGSSYEQYF.